This entry features one TCR beta chain sequence. Its antigen remains unknown. The germline CDR1 and CDR2 sequences are MNHEY and SMNVEV (reference sequence). With 2 bases removed from V and 2 bases from J, the gap between germline ends came to 8 bases. This CDR3 comprises 14 residues. These data come from a study of OX40 agonist ivuxolimab in advanced cancers. Study information: At roughly 80% male, the cohort had a mean age of about 55 years, ranging from 23 to 79.

General study results and limits: The CD4+ and CD8+ T cells in the blood had expanded clonally by week 6 at 0.1 to 3.0 mg/kg.

Generated by immunoSEQ multiplex PCR, the TCRdb table keeps only in-frame clones and is missing some. The sample has some 40,000 clones; roughly nine tenths are singletons. Cycle 7 day 1, cycle 4 day 1, and baseline were the timepoints at which blood was sampled. The clonotype comes from an adult with an advanced solid tumor such as melanoma, head and neck, liver or kidney cancer. The material was CD4+ or CD8+ T cells sorted from blood, obtained in a trial of the OX40 agonist ivuxolimab. The rearrangement uses TRBV27 and TRBJ2-3, with D possibly matching TRBD2 (5 bases). This chain's CDR3 is CASSLGLHTDTQYF. CDR3 DNA: TGTGCCAGCAGTTTAGGACTTCACACAGATACGCAGTATTTT.